This T cell receptor beta chain stems from a study of shared clonotypes between healthy human individuals. TCRdb keeps only in-frame clones here, not all; method: immunoSEQ multiplex PCR. The repertoire holds some 2.4 million clones, 90% to 95% seen once, with approximately 0.37% in the top ten. Germline V lookup: CDR1 SGHTA, CDR2 FQGNSA. Deletions cut 1 base from V and 3 bases from J, with 12 bases between. The CDR3 covers 15 residues. This clone has only one observation. Material: naive CD4+ T cells from PBMCs. Noted subset: CD45RA+ positively selected. This receptor was taken from a young man in good health. Some clones in this sample may be carry-over from other donors' samples. The rearrangement links TRBV7-2 to TRBJ2-5; TRBD2 is a possible D gene (6 bases). CDR3 coding DNA: TGTGCCAGCAGCTTAGTTTTCTGGGGGGAAGAGACCCAGTACTTC. Translating gives CASSLVFWGEETQYF.